A selection of T cell receptor beta chains follows, all from one sample in a study of T cell responses to AZD1222 COVID-19 vaccine. Using immunoSEQ multiplex PCR, the repertoire was profiled, and TCRdb retains in-frame clones only, with some absent. Of 100,000 to 150,000 clones listed, approximately 88% were seen once; the top ten hold approximately 27%. Source: peripheral blood, taken on day 0 of AZD1222 vaccination. The receptors derive from an adult in good health. CDR3s include the opening cysteine and the closing phenylalanine or tryptophan. D genes are given only for firm matches. Expanded clones get a size class; other rows say once, few or many, or leave the size out.

- TRBJ2-7 TRBV7-2 - CASRDGAKSSYEQYF TGTGCCAGCAGGGACGGGGCGAAGAGCTCCTACGAGCAGTACTTC
once TRBJ1-5 TRBV18 TRBD1 CASSPTGGQPQHF TGTGCCAGCTCACCAACAGGGGGCCAGCCCCAGCATTTT
- TRBJ1-2 TRBV6-5 TRBD1 CASGGPGQHYGYTF TGTGCCAGCGGGGGGCCGGGACAGCACTATGGCTACACCTTC
once TRBJ1-6 TRBV19 TRBD1 CASRTTGDNSPLHF TGTGCCAGTAGGACGACAGGGGACAATTCACCCCTCCACTTT
once TRBJ2-7 TRBV5-6 - CASRATGSSYEQYF TGTGCCAGCAGGGCCACAGGGAGCTCCTACGAGCAGTACTTC
- TRBJ2-3 TRBV18 TRBD1 CASSFNRGSTDTQYF TGTGCCAGCTCCTTCAACAGGGGGAGCACAGATACGCAGTATTTT
- TRBJ2-3 TRBV5-4 - CASTRGGRSSTDTQYF TGTGCCAGCACTCGTGGGGGGCGTTCTAGCACAGATACGCAGTATTTT
- TRBJ2-1 TRBV4-1 - CASSQEGGNIEQFF TGCGCCAGCAGCCAAGAAGGCGGAAATATTGAGCAGTTCTTC
once TRBJ1-1 TRBV11-3 TRBD1 CASSWTGNTEAFF TGTGCCAGCAGCTGGACAGGGAACACTGAAGCTTTCTTT
- TRBJ2-5 TRBV7-2 TRBD2 CASSLRSWTSGQETQYF TGTGCCAGCAGCTTAAGATCATGGACTAGCGGCCAAGAGACCCAGTACTTC
once TRBJ1-1 TRBV27 - CASSGGATEAFF TGTGCCAGCAGCGGAGGGGCGACTGAAGCTTTCTTT
- TRBJ1-1 TRBV6-5 TRBD1 CASSSLTGADTEAFF TGTGCCAGCAGTTCTCTTACAGGGGCTGACACTGAAGCTTTCTTT
- TRBJ2-1 TRBV5-5 TRBD1 CASSLDQGAWNEQFF TGTGCCAGCAGCTTGGATCAGGGGGCCTGGAATGAGCAGTTCTTC
- TRBJ2-7 TRBV7-2 - CASSLALGRRKYF TGTGCCAGCAGCTTAGCCCTGGGACGGAGGAAGTACTTC
- TRBJ2-3 TRBV5-1 - CASSLVASLSPDTQYF TGCGCCAGCAGCTTGGTTGCGAGTCTCTCCCCCGATACGCAGTATTTT
- TRBJ1-3 TRBV19 - CASSESGNTIYF TGTGCCAGTAGTGAATCTGGGAACACCATATATTTT
- TRBJ2-7 TRBV10-3 - CAISESQTPYEQYF TGTGCCATCAGTGAGTCGCAGACACCCTACGAGCAGTACTTC
- TRBJ2-5 TRBV19 - CASSIAGETQYF TGTGCCAGTAGTATAGCGGGGGAGACCCAGTACTTC
- TRBJ1-1 TRBV9 TRBD1 CASSGTDRMNTEAFF TGTGCCAGCAGCGGAACGGACAGGATGAACACTGAAGCTTTCTTT
- TRBJ2-3 TRBV5-4 - CASSLEGSDTQYF TGTGCCAGCAGCTTGGAGGGATCTGATACGCAGTATTTT
- TRBJ1-2 TRBV7-9 - CASSLVEGLGGYTF TGTGCCAGCAGCTTAGTTGAAGGCTTGGGTGGCTACACCTTC
- TRBJ1-4 TRBV1 - CTSSQDEREFRNEKLFF TGCACCAGCAGCCAAGATGAAAGGGAGTTCCGAAATGAAAAACTGTTTTTT
- TRBJ1-5 TRBV27 TRBD1 CASSSSGTGGGQPQHF TGTGCCAGCAGTTCCTCGGGGACAGGGGGCGGTCAGCCCCAGCATTTT
- TRBJ2-2 TRBV12-5 - CASGDTGELFF TGTGCTAGTGGGGACACCGGGGAGCTGTTTTTT
- TRBJ1-5 TRBV2 TRBD1 CASSLQGTNQPQHF TGTGCCAGCAGCTTACAGGGGACCAATCAGCCCCAGCATTTT
once TRBJ1-6 TRBV10-3 TRBD1 CAIRDRDPNSPLHF TGTGCCATCAGGGACAGGGACCCTAATTCACCCCTCCACTTT
- TRBJ2-3 TRBV6-4 - CASSVMGVLGDTQYF TGTGCCAGCAGCGTGATGGGGGTTTTGGGAGATACGCAGTATTTT
- TRBJ1-6 TRBV6-5 - CASTTTNSPLHF TGTGCCAGCACCACCACTAATTCACCCCTCCACTTT
- TRBJ2-1 TRBV25-1 - CASSERGNHYNEQFF TGTGCCAGCAGTGAACGGGGAAATCACTACAATGAGCAGTTCTTC
- TRBJ2-2 TRBV5-6 - CASSLLSANTGELFF TGTGCCAGCAGCTTGTTATCAGCGAACACCGGGGAGCTGTTTTTT
- TRBJ2-6 TRBV7-8 TRBD1 CASQGVIGANVLTF TGTGCCAGCCAGGGGGTTATTGGGGCCAACGTCCTGACTTTC
- TRBJ2-1 TRBV6-5 - CALGATTTHEQFF TGTGCCCTCGGAGCCACCACCACCCATGAGCAGTTCTTC
once TRBJ1-2 TRBV5-1 - CASSSLVGARGGYTF TGCGCCAGCAGCTCCCTTGTGGGGGCTCGGGGCGGCTACACCTTC
- TRBJ1-6 TRBV29-1 TRBD1 CSARQGSDSPLHF TGCAGCGCAAGACAGGGGTCTGATTCACCCCTCCACTTT
once TRBJ1-4 TRBV25-1 - CASSVGGDEKLFF TGTGCCAGCAGTGTAGGCGGGGATGAAAAACTGTTTTTT
- TRBJ2-7 TRBV11-3 - CASSLDEGPQYF TGTGCCAGCAGCTTAGACGAGGGGCCTCAGTACTTC
- TRBJ2-2 TRBV6-5 TRBD2 CASSLGGTGELFF TGTGCCAGCAGCTTGGGAGGGACCGGGGAGCTGTTTTTT
- TRBJ2-7 TRBV11-2 - CASSLEAGFSYEQYF TGTGCCAGCAGCTTAGAGGCTGGGTTCTCCTACGAGCAGTACTTC
- TRBJ1-6 TRBV27 - CASSLNGYFPLHF TGTGCCAGCAGTCTGAACGGGTACTTCCCCCTCCACTTT
- TRBJ2-7 TRBV11-1 - CASSLGSGTYEQYF TGTGCCAGCAGCTTAGGATCCGGTACCTACGAGCAGTACTTC
- TRBJ2-1 TRBV12-3/TRBV12-4 - CASSPQGKQFF TGTGCCAGCAGTCCCCAGGGAAAGCAGTTCTTC
- TRBJ2-5 TRBV27 - CASSMGPSWVEETQYF TGTGCCAGCAGTATGGGTCCTTCCTGGGTAGAGGAGACCCAGTACTTC
- TRBJ2-5 TRBV3-1/TRBV3-2 - CASSPGSGLRGETQYF TGTGCCAGCAGCCCAGGGTCGGGACTCAGAGGGGAGACCCAGTACTTC
- TRBJ2-7 TRBV25-1 TRBD1 CASSEPRTGEGYEQYF TGTGCCAGCAGTGAACCCCGGACAGGGGAAGGCTACGAGCAGTACTTC
- TRBJ2-5 TRBV6-1 - CASSEAPQVQETQYF TGTGCCAGCAGTGAAGCGCCACAGGTCCAAGAGACCCAGTACTTC
- TRBJ2-1 TRBV5-1 - CASSPGAAGSYNEQFF TGCGCCAGCAGCCCCGGGGCGGCCGGTTCCTACAATGAGCAGTTCTTC
many TRBJ2-1 TRBV11-1 TRBD2 CASSLVSGIYNEQFF TGTGCCAGCAGCTTGGTCAGCGGGATTTACAATGAGCAGTTCTTC
- TRBJ2-3 TRBV2 - CATDDSRGTDTQYF TGTGCCACCGATGACAGTCGTGGAACAGATACGCAGTATTTT
- TRBJ2-3 TRBV25-1 - CASSEAAGAGTDTQYF TGTGCCAGCAGTGAAGCTGCGGGGGCCGGCACAGATACGCAGTATTTT
- TRBJ2-7 TRBV19 - CASSTPGGQSSYEQYF TGTGCCAGTAGTACCCCTGGCGGTCAAAGCTCCTACGAGCAGTACTTC
- TRBJ2-1 TRBV27 - CASSLGGVVNEQFF TGTGCCAGCAGTTTAGGCGGGGTGGTAAATGAGCAGTTCTTC
- TRBJ2-2 TRBV18 - CASSPPSQNRDTGELFF TGTGCCAGCTCACCACCGTCCCAGAATAGGGACACCGGGGAGCTGTTTTTT
- TRBJ1-5 TRBV5-6 TRBD1 CASTVGQGISNQPQHF TGTGCCAGTACGGTAGGACAGGGGATTAGCAATCAGCCCCAGCATTTT
- TRBJ2-7 TRBV4-1 - CASSQDGSNQYF TGCGCCAGCAGCCAAGACGGATCAAACCAGTACTTC
- TRBJ1-2 TRBV29-1 - CSVEFVDSLGYTF TGCAGCGTTGAATTCGTTGACTCCTTAGGCTACACCTTC
- TRBJ1-1 TRBV25-1 TRBD1 CASSAAPGQRNTEAFF TGTGCCAGCAGTGCTGCCCCGGGACAGAGGAACACTGAAGCTTTCTTT
- TRBJ1-1 TRBV18 - CASSPGTDREAFF TGTGCCAGCTCGCCCGGGACCGATAGGGAAGCTTTCTTT
- TRBJ1-5 TRBV3-1/TRBV3-2 - CASSQGQGRGQPQHF TGTGCCAGCAGCCAAGGGCAGGGTAGAGGCCAGCCCCAGCATTTT
- TRBJ1-2 TRBV7-8 - CASSLRNYGYTF TGTGCCAGCAGCTTAAGGAACTATGGCTACACCTTC